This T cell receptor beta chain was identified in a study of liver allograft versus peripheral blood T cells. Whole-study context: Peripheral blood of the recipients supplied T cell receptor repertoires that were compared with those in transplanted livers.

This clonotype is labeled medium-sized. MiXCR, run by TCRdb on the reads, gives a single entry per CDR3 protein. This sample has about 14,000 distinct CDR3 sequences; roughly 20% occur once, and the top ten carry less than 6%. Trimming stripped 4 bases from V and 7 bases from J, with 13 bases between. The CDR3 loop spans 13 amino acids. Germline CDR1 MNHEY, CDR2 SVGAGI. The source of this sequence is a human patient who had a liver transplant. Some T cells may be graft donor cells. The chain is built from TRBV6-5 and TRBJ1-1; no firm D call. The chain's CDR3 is CASSSRDLGEAFF. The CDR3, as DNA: TGTGCCAGCAGTTCTAGGGATTTGGGTGAAGCTTTCTTT.